These 27 T cell receptor beta chains were sequenced from one sample in a study of graft-versus-host responses after intestinal transplantation. Here immunoSEQ multiplex PCR was the method, and the copy in TCRdb shows in-frame clones only, minus some. The table records over 45,000 clones, about 90% of them present only once. Sequences were derived from PBMCs, sampled 26 days after transplant. Receptors originate from a human patient who received an intestinal transplant, so some T cells may come from the graft donor.

This chain links TRBV4-2 with TRBJ2-3; 10 bases fit TRBD1. This CDR3 region has 14 residues. Germline assignment: CDR1 LGHNA and CDR2 YNFKEQ. V lost 7 bases to trimming and J lost 1 base; unmatched junction nucleotides: 2. The CDR3 sequence: CASKGTGGTDTQYF. The CDR3 nucleotides read TGTGCCAGCAAAGGGACAGGGGGCACAGATACGCAGTATTTT.

The V and J genes are TRBV21-1 and TRBJ2-5; no check of the table's D call, TRBD1, against the DNA was made. TRBV21-1 is given as a pseudogene. This CDR3 region has 14 residues. CDR3 sequence reads: CASSKVDREKTQYF. CDR3 in DNA: TGTGCCAGCAGCAAAGTGGACAGGGAAAAGACCCAGTACTTC.

This sequence joins TRBV27 and TRBJ2-7, with 8 bases matching TRBD2. The CDR3 extends over 13 amino acids. J was trimmed by 7 bases and V by 6 bases; bases with no gene match: 8. The germline V gene encodes CDR1 MNHEY and CDR2 SMNVEV (reference sequence). The CDR3 nucleotides are TGTGCCAGCAGCCAACTAGCGGCCGGTGAGCAGTACTTC. It codes for CASSQLAAGEQYF.

The J gene is TRBJ1-6, the V gene TRBV14; TRBD1 is a possible D gene (5 bases). The germline CDR1 and CDR2 sequences are SGHDN and FVKESK. Between the trimmed V and J ends, which lost 1 base and 8 bases, there was a span of 9 bases. The CDR3 totals 14 residues. The CDR3 region is CASSQAGFYSPLHF. CDR3 nucleotides: TGTGCCAGCAGCCAAGCAGGGTTTTATTCACCCCTCCACTTT. Full variable domain (rest looked up from reference TRBV14 and TRBJ1-6): EAGVTQFPSHSVIEKGQTVTLRCDPISGHDNLYWYRRVMGKEIKFLLHFVKESKQDESGMPNNRFLAERTGGTYSTLKVQPAELEDSGVYFCASSQAGFYSPLHFGNGTRLTVT.

The rearrangement joins TRBV7-9 to TRBJ2-5, with 12 bases aligning to TRBD2. V dropped 5 bases and J dropped 4; count of bases not matched to a gene: 11. There are 17 residues in the CDR3. From germline, CDR1 is SEHNR and CDR2 FQNEAQ (reference sequence). The CDR3 DNA follows: TGTGCCAGCAGCCAGACTAGCGGGGGCTTTGCGGGAGAGACCCAGTACTTC. Its protein product is CASSQTSGGFAGETQYF.

The rearrangement joins TRBV7-9 to TRBJ1-1; D call uncertain. Trimming removed 5 bases at V and 3 bases at J, with 10 bases between. This CDR3 has 13 amino acids. Germline CDR1 is SEHNR and CDR2 is FQNEAQ (reference sequence). The CDR3 bases are TGTGCCAGCAGCCAGCCCGAGGACACTGAAGCTTTCTTT. It specifies CASSQPEDTEAFF.

J is TRBJ2-7 and V is TRBV28, with 7 bases that match TRBD1. Germline V lookup: CDR1 MDHEN, CDR2 SYDVKM. CDR3 length: 15 residues. With V trimmed by 7 bases and J by 3 bases, 12 bases remained unmatched. The CDR3 region is CASNSPKQGIYEQYV. Written as DNA, the CDR3 is TGTGCCAGCAATTCTCCGAAACAGGGGATCTACGAGCAGTACGTC.

The gene calls are TRBV6-1 and TRBJ1-4, with D possibly TRBD1 on 5 matching bases. Germline CDR1 is MNHNS and CDR2 is SASEGT. Trimming removed 6 bases at V and 2 bases at J, with 10 bases between. This CDR3 comprises 14 residues. In DNA form, the CDR3 reads TGTGCCAGCAGGGGGGGGAGCACTAATGAAAAACTGTTTTTT. It codes for CASRGGSTNEKLFF.

The chain recombines TRBV28 with TRBJ2-7, with 9 nucleotides matching TRBD1. CDR1 and CDR2 from the germline V gene are MDHEN and SYDVKM. The ends lost 6 bases at V and 4 bases at J; junction bases unmatched: 7. This CDR3 is built from 14 residues. This CDR3 is CASRNTGTGYEQYF. The CDR3 region has the DNA TGTGCCAGCAGGAACACCGGGACAGGGTACGAGCAGTACTTC. The full variable domain, with the rest looked up from reference TRBV28 and TRBJ2-7, is DVKVTQSSRYLVKRTGEKVFLECVQDMDHENMFWYRQDPGLGLRLIYFSYDVKMKEKGDIPEGYSVSREKKERFSLILESASTNQTSMYLCASRNTGTGYEQYFGPGTRLTVT.

This chain joins TRBV5-4 and TRBJ1-2, with TRBD1 matching over 9 bases. This CDR3 is 14 amino acids long. Per germline, CDR1 SGHNT and CDR2 YYREEE (reference sequence). V lost 7 bases to trimming and J lost 3 bases; unmatched junction nucleotides: 7. The DNA for the CDR3 is TGTGCCAGCGGACGACAGGGGGATCACTATGGCTACACCTTC. It is translated as CASGRQGDHYGYTF.

The rearrangement joins TRBV4-1 to TRBJ1-4; no clear D gene. Trimming pared 1 base from V and 5 bases from J, leaving 14 bases between. CDR1 MGHRA and CDR2 YSYEKL come from the germline V gene. This CDR3 is built from 16 residues. CDR3 DNA: TGCGCCAGCAGCCAAGCGGGATCCAGCGAGAATGAAAAACTGTTTTTT. It specifies CASSQAGSSENEKLFF.

The J gene is TRBJ2-2, the V gene TRBV10-3; 8 bases line up with TRBD1. J gave up 3 bases and V 3 bases, and 6 bases lay outside the gene matches. CDR3 length: 16 residues. The germline V gene has CDR1 ENHRY and CDR2 SYGVKD. This CDR3 is CAISDGQGGDTGELFF. The CDR3 coding sequence is TGTGCCATCAGTGATGGACAGGGAGGCGACACCGGGGAGCTGTTTTTT.

This clone was seen once. The CDR3 protein is CSVYGTRVIEQFF. The CDR3 nucleotides are TGCAGCGTTTACGGGACTAGAGTTATTGAGCAGTTCTTC. V usage is TRBV29-1 and J usage is TRBJ2-1; 8 bases fit TRBD2. Germline trimming cut 5 bases from V and 9 bases from J; bases unmatched to any gene: 9. This CDR3 spans 13 amino acids. Germline values: CDR1 SQVTM, CDR2 ANQGSEA.

This sequence joins TRBV7-8 and TRBJ1-6; 7 bases match TRBD1. The CDR3 totals 20 residues. Germline CDR1 SGHVS, CDR2 FQNEAQ. V was clipped by 4 bases and J by 0 bases; unmatched bases: 15. The CDR3 region has the DNA TGTGCCAGCAGCTCAGGGGCCGCTCCGACAGGGTACTCCTATAATTCACCCCTCCACTTT. Amino acid sequence: CASSSGAAPTGYSYNSPLHF.

The J gene is TRBJ1-4, the V gene TRBV11-1; D is unclear. Trimming removed 5 bases at V and 0 bases at J, with 7 bases between. Germline V gene lookup returns CDR1 SGHAT and CDR2 FQDESV (reference sequence). The CDR3 length is 14 residues. Here the CDR3 reads CASSRRTTNEKLFF. In DNA, the CDR3 is TGTGCCAGCAGCCGGAGGACAACTAATGAAAAACTGTTTTTT.

This chain joins TRBV11-2 and TRBJ1-1, with D hard to call. Germline CDR1 reads SGHAT; CDR2 reads FQNNGV. The V end lost 4 bases, the J end lost 7 bases, and 10 bases lay between the germline ends. This CDR3 region has 12 residues. In nucleotides, the CDR3 is TGTGCCAGCAGCTCTGGGGAGCGTGAAGCTTTCTTT. It codes for CASSSGEREAFF.

V is TRBV5-1 and J is TRBJ2-1; D uncertain. Trimming took off 7 bases at V and 8 bases at J, with 13 bases between the two ends. CDR3 length: 12 residues. Germline V CDR1 and CDR2: SGHRS, YFSETQ. The CDR3 loop reads CASRPLDHEQFF. The DNA of the CDR3 is TGCGCCAGCCGCCCCCTAGATCATGAGCAGTTCTTC.

The V gene is TRBV27, the J gene TRBJ2-7, with D tentatively TRBD1 (5 bases). The length of the CDR3 is 14 residues. The V end lost 2 bases, the J end lost 5 bases, and 13 bases lay between the germline ends. Germline values: CDR1 MNHEY, CDR2 SMNVEV (reference sequence). The CDR3 protein is CASSLGRELHEQYF. The DNA of the CDR3 is TGTGCCAGCAGTTTAGGCAGGGAACTACACGAGCAGTACTTC.

In nucleotides, the CDR3 is TGTGCCGGGGCTTCGGACAGCCTAAGCAGTGGCTACACCTTC. This codes for CAGASDSLSSGYTF. The J gene is TRBJ1-2, the V gene TRBV6-1; TRBD1 is a possible D gene (6 bases). Germline assignment: CDR1 MNHNS and CDR2 SASEGT. The CDR3 contains 14 residues. Trimming shortened V by 11 bases and J by 7 bases, and 23 bases separated the two germline ends.

The V call is TRBV27, the J call TRBJ2-1; tentative D call: TRBD2 (6 bases). Between the trimmed V and J ends, which lost 5 bases and 0 bases, there was a span of 11 bases. The germline gives CDR1 MNHEY, CDR2 SMNVEV (reference sequence). The CDR3 extends over 15 amino acids. Here the CDR3 reads CASSRRDSSYNEQFF. The CDR3 nucleotides are TGTGCCAGCAGTCGGCGGGATAGCTCCTACAATGAGCAGTTCTTC.

In DNA form, the CDR3 reads TGTGCCAGTAGTATAGATAAAGCGGGGGGGCTCTACAATGAGCAGTTCTTC. It is translated as CASSIDKAGGLYNEQFF. The V and J genes are TRBV19 and TRBJ2-1; 10 positions agree with TRBD2. This CDR3 has 17 residues. CDR1 and CDR2 from the germline V gene are LNHDA and SQIVND (reference sequence). The V segment lost 0 bases and the J segment 3 bases; nucleotides outside the gene matches: 5. Supplemented by reference TRBV19 and TRBJ2-1, the full variable domain reads DGGITQSPKYLFRKEGQNVTLSCEQNLNHDAMYWYRQDPGQGLRLIYYSQIVNDFQKGDIAEGYSVSREKKESFPLTVTSAQKNPTAFYLCASSIDKAGGLYNEQFFGPGTRLTVL.

This rearrangement joins TRBV18 to TRBJ2-2; D is possibly TRBD1 (7 bases). Between the trimmed V and J ends, which lost 3 bases and 0 bases, there was a span of 11 bases. The germline gives CDR1 KGHSH, CDR2 LQKENI. This CDR3 region has 16 residues. CDR3 DNA: TGTGCCAGCTCACCTATCAGGGGGGCGAACACCGGGGAGCTGTTTTTT. Translation: CASSPIRGANTGELFF. Looking up the rest from reference TRBV18 and TRBJ2-2 gives the full variable domain: NAGVMQNPRHLVRRRGQEARLRCSPMKGHSHVYWYRQLPEEGLKFMVYLQKENIIDESGMPKERFSAEFPKEGPSILRIQQVVRGDSAAYFCASSPIRGANTGELFFGEGSRLTVL.

This chain connects TRBV13 to TRBJ1-1, with a weak D call TRBD1 (6 bases). CDR3 length: 16 residues. Trimming pared 5 bases from V and 0 bases from J, leaving 16 bases between. The germline CDR1 and CDR2 sequences are PRHDT and FYEKMQ (reference sequence). CDR3 bases: TGTGCCAGCAGCAGAAGGACAGTGGGCATGAACACTGAAGCTTTCTTT. It is translated as CASSRRTVGMNTEAFF.

CDR3 nucleotides: TGTGCCAGCAGCGACCCGACAGGGATCCAAGAGACCCAGTACTTC. Its translation: CASSDPTGIQETQYF. This chain connects TRBV28 to TRBJ2-5; TRBD1 agrees at 7 bases. This CDR3 comprises 15 residues. Germline V CDR1 and CDR2: MDHEN, SYDVKM. The J segment lost 1 base and the V segment lost 6 bases, leaving 8 bases of the junction unmatched.

On this clone itself: An end of the junction does not agree with germline; a read error may underlie this. The genes are TRBV30 and TRBJ1-5, with TRBD1 as a possible D gene (5 bases). Germline-derived CDR1 and CDR2 are GTSNPN and SVGIG (reference sequence). The CDR3 covers 13 residues. CDR3 sequence reads: CAWGVGVRWPQHF. In nucleotides, the CDR3 is TGTGCCTGGGGTGTAGGGGTGCGGTGGCCCCAGCATTTT.

The J gene is TRBJ2-5, the V gene TRBV10-3; tentatively, D is TRBD2 (6 bases). This CDR3 has 16 residues. Trimming stripped 3 bases from V and 4 bases from J, with 18 bases between. Germline V lookup: CDR1 ENHRY, CDR2 SYGVKD. The CDR3 sequence: CAISDPGLTKGETQYF. In DNA form, the CDR3 reads TGTGCCATCAGTGACCCGGGACTCACCAAGGGAGAGACCCAGTACTTC.

The chain carries TRBV6-5 and TRBJ2-3; 11 positions match TRBD2. Germline V lookup: CDR1 MNHEY, CDR2 SVGAGI. Unmatched junction bases numbered 3, after V lost 5 bases and J lost 2 bases. The CDR3 totals 15 residues. CDR3 protein: CASSPSGGFTDTQYF. The CDR3 DNA reads TGTGCCAGCAGTCCTAGCGGGGGGTTCACAGATACGCAGTATTTT.